This T cell receptor beta chain was sequenced during a study of T-cell memory formation after mild COVID-19. Study-wide context: The TCR clusters were mostly specific to one donor. Study-wide points: The pre-infection memory compartment contained some responding clones, suggesting cross-reactive memory joined. A second wave expanding day 15 to 37 was CD4+-biased; contracting clones were balanced.

V lost 6 bases and J lost 7, with 13 bases in between. This CDR3 is built from 13 residues. This clonotype was counted between two and nine times. Its antigen remains unidentified. It was 5'RACE with constant-segment primers that produced the TCR alpha and TCR beta cDNA libraries, which carried sample barcodes and UMIs. TCRdb redid the calling of the 5' RACE reads with MiXCR, one entry per CDR3 protein. This table has hundreds of thousands of distinct CDR3 sequences, about a fifth appearing once. This chain uses TRBV12-3 or TRBV12-4 with TRBJ2-1; the D is unclear. This receptor was identified in an adult woman who had mild COVID-19 (a few samples of this study predate the infection). Cell type and time point are not known. The specimen sequenced was PBMCs or a T cell subset sorted from them (not recorded which). The DNA of the CDR3 is TGTGCCAGCAGGCTGGGTCTATCAAATGAGCAGTTCTTC. This gives the protein CASRLGLSNEQFF.